The 5 T cell receptor beta chains given below trace back to one sample, sequenced in a study of blood T cells in healthy people across ages (dated by TCRdb to about 2015). Libraries were built with 5' RACE. Sequencer: Illumina HiSeq 2500. A second PCR of roughly 6 to 12 cycles was performed with a sample-barcoded 5' primer and a J-beta primer mix. TCRdb reprocessing: public reads trimmed at Q25 with fastp, clones called with MiXCR, in-frame beta chains kept. Rows matching on CDR3 protein sequence are summarized as one entry with the most common DNA and genes. The sample contains about 600,000 distinct CDR3 sequences, around half of them found a single time. The top ten clonotypes cover approximately 23% of the sample. The sequencing sample was made of blood. The receptors come from an older man in good health.

This clonotype has only one observation. This sequence joins TRBV29-1 and TRBJ2-1; 7 bases match TRBD1. This CDR3 is 19 amino acids long. The germline V gene has CDR1 SQVTM and CDR2 ANQGSEA. J was trimmed by 6 bases and V by 6 bases; bases with no gene match: 26. For the CDR3, the DNA is TGCAGCGTGGCCAGGGGGTCGACCCAGACCCGTCCGTGGGGCAATGAGCAGTTCTTC. It encodes CSVARGSTQTRPWGNEQFF.

This clonotype was counted between two and nine times. The chain carries TRBV20-1 and TRBJ2-7; D not resolved. The CDR3 extends over 10 amino acids. The V gene's germline CDR1 is DFQATT and CDR2 SNEGSKA (reference sequence). V lost 2 bases to trimming and J lost 5 bases, with 4 bases between them. CDR3 in amino acids: CSARSHEQYF. CDR3 coding DNA: TGCAGTGCTAGATCCCACGAGCAGTACTTC.

This clonotype was detected only a few times. This chain connects TRBV29-1 to TRBJ1-4; D remains ambiguous. The germline V gene has CDR1 SQVTM and CDR2 ANQGSEA. This CDR3 is built from 11 residues. Trimming took off 5 bases at V and 8 bases at J, with 9 bases between the two ends. The CDR3 DNA reads as TGCAGCGTTCTCGTCACCGAAAAACTGTTTTTT. This codes for CSVLVTEKLFF.

This clonotype appeared a few times. The chain joins TRBV6-1 to TRBJ1-1; 7 bases match TRBD1. The CDR3 spans 15 residues. V dropped 10 bases and J dropped 1; count of bases not matched to a gene: 12. CDR1 MNHNS and CDR2 SASEGT come from the germline V gene. The CDR3 loop reads CAIRYHDRANTEAFF. Here the CDR3 DNA reads TGTGCCATCAGGTACCATGACAGGGCGAACACTGAAGCTTTCTTT.

This clonotype was seen only a few times. The CDR3 loop is CASMKTGGNQPQHF. For the CDR3, the DNA is TGTGCCAGCATGAAGACAGGGGGGAATCAGCCCCAGCATTTT. This chain connects TRBV6-2 or TRBV6-3 to TRBJ1-5, with 9 nucleotides matching TRBD1. There are 14 residues in the CDR3. Unmatched junction bases numbered 5, after V lost 7 bases and J lost 4 bases. CDR1 is MNHEY, CDR2 SVGEGT, per germline.